The clone carrying this TCR beta chain has at least ten counts. Antigen specificity is unknown. The data were taken from a study of human T cells and chemical hapten exposure. Study information: Per-sample TCR yield variability stemmed mainly from small pooled library volume differences.

Germline V lookup: CDR1 SGHTS, CDR2 YDEGEE. This CDR3 has 16 amino acids. V shed 1 base, J shed 3 bases, and the junction held 4 bases outside the gene matches. TCRdb re-derived calls from the RACE reads in MiXCR, one entry per CDR3 protein. This sample has some 84,000 distinct CDR3 sequences, with roughly a tenth found just once. Indicated time point: patch test 3, about 24 weeks after DPC sensitization. The treatment was: therapeutic diphenylcyclopropenone sensitization with weekly scalp DPC. Broader study findings: Counts of TCRs expanded at PT1 correlated positively with patch test score. Controls formed significantly fewer large CDR3 similarity clusters than expanded TCRs did.

Sequenced here: whole blood, sampled in connection with sensitization to the hapten diphenylcyclopropenone (DPC). The chain couples TRBV5-8 to TRBJ2-5; 12 bases fit TRBD2. The source of this sequence is a woman between 45 and 65 years old with alopecia areata. Some clones in this sample may be carry-over from other donors' samples. The CDR3 spells CASSLSLAGGEETQYF. The CDR3 nucleotides are TGTGCCAGCAGCTTGAGCCTAGCGGGAGGGGAAGAGACCCAGTACTTC.